The 29 T cell receptor beta chains listed next were all sequenced from one sample in a study of CD8+ T cells in alopecia areata (dated by TCRdb to about 2018). The treatment or condition label, as the study defines it: oral pan-JAK inhibitor, 5-10 mg twice daily. Receptor libraries were prepared by the immunoSEQ multiplex PCR assay. For TCR sequencing, RNA was extracted from every sample and reverse transcribed into cDNA to serve as template. In TCRdb, the immuneACCESS table is reduced to in-frame sequences with V and J assigned. These tables do not hold every clone; where another copy was compared, an unresolved V gene accounts for under half, and the others remain unexplained. The sample table records more than 150,000 clones; approximately 50% of these occur just once. Together, the top ten hold 10% of the sample. The sequencing here drew on CD8+ T cells sorted from blood, taken around week 54, from a patient treated with tofacitinib. All receptors derive from a human donor with alopecia areata.

The chain combines TRBV2 with TRBJ2-1; no reliable D call. The CDR3 length is 17 residues. Germline CDR1 and CDR2: SNHLY and FYNNEI. Trimming took off 6 bases at V and 6 bases at J, with 24 bases between the two ends. In nucleotides, the CDR3 is TGTGCCAGCAGGCAGGTTTTCGACCCTCCGGTGGCCAATGAGCAGTTCTTC. Translation: CASRQVFDPPVANEQFF.

The rearrangement joins TRBV5-7 to TRBJ1-2; tentatively, D is TRBD1 (5 bases). TRBV5-7 is marked as an open reading frame, function uncertain. The V end lost 4 bases, the J end lost 7 bases, and 14 bases lay between the germline ends. The length of the CDR3 is 13 residues. CDR3: CASSLGALRGYTF. DNA of the CDR3: TGTGCCAGCAGCCTAGGGGCGCTCCGTGGCTACACCTTC.

This chain links TRBV5-1 with TRBJ2-2; D is unresolved. With 1 base removed from V and 5 bases from J, the gap between germline ends came to 6 bases. Germline CDR1 is SGHRS and CDR2 is YFSETQ. The CDR3 length is 13 residues. This CDR3 is CASSLMRTGELFF. CDR3 DNA: TGCGCCAGCAGCTTGATGCGTACCGGGGAGCTGTTTTTT.

This clone showed up just a few times. The chain recombines TRBV5-6 with TRBJ2-2; D is uncertain. The V end was cut by 4 bases, the J end by 5 bases, with 6 bases between. Germline loops: CDR1 SGHDT, CDR2 YYEEEE. CDR3 length: 12 residues. This CDR3 reads CASSPWTGELFF. The CDR3 DNA is TGTGCCAGCAGCCCGTGGACCGGGGAGCTGTTTTTT.

The table lists this clone with a few counts. The chain has TRBV2 and TRBJ1-5, with 9 bases that match TRBD1. Germline-derived CDR1 and CDR2 are SNHLY and FYNNEI. V was pared by 4 bases and J by 7 bases, with 11 bases of the junction left unmatched. CDR3 length: 16 amino acids. The CDR3 is CASSGEQGALMQPQHF. CDR3 DNA sequence: TGTGCCAGCAGTGGGGAACAGGGGGCCCTAATGCAGCCCCAGCATTTT. Variable domain in full (rest from reference TRBV2 and TRBJ1-5): EPEVTQTPSHQVTQMGQEVILRCVPISNHLYFYWYRQILGQKVEFLVSFYNNEISEKSEIFDDQFSVERPDGSNFTLKIRSTKLEDSAMYFCASSGEQGALMQPQHFGDGTRLSIL.

There are a few counts of this clone. V and J are TRBV4-1 and TRBJ2-1, with 8 bases fitting TRBD1. From germline, CDR1 is MGHRA and CDR2 YSYEKL. V lost 3 bases to trimming and J lost 6 bases; unmatched junction nucleotides: 7. The CDR3 spans 15 residues. DNA for the CDR3: TGCGCCAGCAGCCACATTCAGGGGGCCGGCAATGAGCAGTTCTTC. Translation: CASSHIQGAGNEQFF.

V gene TRBV4-1 combines with J gene TRBJ2-7; TRBD1 agrees at 7 bases. The CDR3 is 14 residues long. Trimming cost V 0 bases and J 7 bases; bases outside gene matches: 6. Germline CDR1 reads MGHRA; CDR2 reads YSYEKL. Here the CDR3 reads CASSQDEGAREQYF. In nucleotides, the CDR3 is TGCGCCAGCAGCCAAGATGAGGGGGCACGGGAGCAGTACTTC.

The V and J genes are TRBV27 and TRBJ2-1; the D gene is possibly TRBD1 (6 bases). The CDR3 spans 14 residues. V was trimmed by 3 bases and J by 5 bases, leaving 11 bases between them. Germline CDR1 and CDR2: MNHEY and SMNVEV (reference sequence). The CDR3 region is CASSFQTGHNEQFF. CDR3 nucleotides: TGTGCCAGCAGTTTCCAGACAGGCCACAATGAGCAGTTCTTC.

The chain recombines TRBV5-1 with TRBJ2-1, with a tentative D call TRBD2 (6 bases). The CDR3 loop spans 15 amino acids. The germline V gene has CDR1 SGHRS and CDR2 YFSETQ. V was clipped by 2 bases and J by 4 bases, with 13 bases between them. DNA for the CDR3: TGCGCCAGCAGCTTAGCTTGGGACTCTTACAATGAGCAGTTCTTC. It translates to CASSLAWDSYNEQFF. The full variable domain, rest sourced from reference TRBV5-1 and TRBJ2-1, is KAGVTQTPRYLIKTRGQQVTLSCSPISGHRSVSWYQQTPGQGLQFLFEYFSETQRNKGNFPGRFSGRQFSNSRSEMNVSTLELGDSALYLCASSLAWDSYNEQFFGPGTRLTVL.

This clone has only one observation. The J gene is TRBJ2-5, the V gene TRBV4-1, with D unresolved. The germline gives CDR1 MGHRA, CDR2 YSYEKL. V lost 1 base, J lost 2 bases, and 8 bases lay in between. CDR3 size: 14 residues. CDR3 sequence (DNA): TGCGCCAGCAGCCAAGGAAGATTTCAAGAGACCCAGTACTTC. Protein sequence: CASSQGRFQETQYF.

V usage is TRBV30 and J usage is TRBJ2-1; D may match TRBD1 or TRBD2 (6 bases each). The CDR3 runs 15 residues. V shed 0 bases and J shed 4 bases, with 13 bases lying between them. Germline V CDR1 and CDR2: GTSNPN, SVGIG (reference sequence). The CDR3 DNA reads TGTGCCTGGAGTGTAACCGGGGGCCGGTACAATGAGCAGTTCTTC. It translates to CAWSVTGGRYNEQFF.

V and J are TRBV6-1 and TRBJ2-6; the D call may be TRBD1 or TRBD2 (5 bases each). In germline, CDR1 is MNHNS, CDR2 SASEGT. CDR3 size: 14 residues. V was cut by 3 bases and J by 4 bases, with 7 bases left in between. The CDR3 nucleotides read TGTGCCAGCAGTGAGGGGGAAGGGGCCAACGTCCTGACTTTC. It specifies CASSEGEGANVLTF.

This clone was counted only a few times. The chain recombines TRBV18 with TRBJ1-4; TRBD1 aligns across 7 bases. Germline-derived CDR1 and CDR2 are KGHSH and LQKENI. V dropped 4 bases and J dropped 4; count of bases not matched to a gene: 6. The CDR3 covers 15 residues. The CDR3 sequence is CASSLNRGLNEKLFF. The CDR3 bases are TGTGCCAGCTCACTAAACAGGGGCCTTAATGAAAAACTGTTTTTT.

V usage is TRBV11-2 and J usage is TRBJ2-2; 8 bases fit TRBD1. The CDR3 extends over 17 amino acids. Germline trimming cut 1 base from V and 9 bases from J; bases unmatched to any gene: 13. The germline gives CDR1 SGHAT, CDR2 FQNNGV. CDR3 amino acids: CASSLALNRGNWRELFF. The CDR3 region has the DNA TGTGCCAGCAGCTTAGCACTCAACAGGGGGAACTGGAGGGAGCTGTTTTTT.

This clone was seen a few times. The chain has TRBV4-2 and TRBJ1-4; 11 nucleotides align to TRBD1. With V trimmed by 4 bases and J by 8 bases, 9 bases remained unmatched. This CDR3 comprises 16 residues. CDR1 is LGHNA and CDR2 is YNFKEQ in the germline V gene. The CDR3 spells CASSPPDRGRREKLFF. In DNA, the CDR3 is TGTGCCAGCAGCCCCCCGGACAGGGGGCGACGAGAAAAACTGTTTTTT.

The chain joins TRBV15 to TRBJ1-1; TRBD1 matches at 10 bases. The V gene end was trimmed by 4 bases and the J gene end by 1 base; junction bases not matched to a gene: 3. The length of the CDR3 is 15 residues. Germline V gene lookup returns CDR1 LNHNV and CDR2 YYDKDF (reference sequence). Here the CDR3 reads CATSKDRGRNTEAFF. The CDR3 nucleotides are TGTGCCACCAGCAAAGACAGGGGGCGGAACACTGAAGCTTTCTTT.

This clone showed up just a few times. This rearrangement joins TRBV10-3 to TRBJ1-4, with D maybe TRBD1 (6 bases). Trimming shortened V by 6 bases and J by 3 bases, and 8 bases separated the two germline ends. Germline CDR1 ENHRY, CDR2 SYGVKD. The CDR3 extends over 13 amino acids. The CDR3 nucleotides are TGTGCCATCAGGGACAGTGCTAATGAAAAACTGTTTTTT. Protein sequence: CAIRDSANEKLFF.

This clone was found a few times. The rearrangement joins TRBV29-1 to TRBJ2-7; 7 bases align to TRBD1. CDR3 length equals 12 residues. V shed 1 base and J 6 bases; nucleotides not matched to a gene: 3. Germline-derived CDR1 and CDR2 are SQVTM and ANQGSEA. The CDR3 bases are TGCAGCGTTGAAGGACAGGGTGCCGAGCAGTACTTC. The encoded protein is CSVEGQGAEQYF.

The chain couples TRBV29-1 to TRBJ1-3; TRBD1 might be the D (5 bases). Trimming pared 2 bases from V and 4 bases from J, leaving 9 bases between. Germline values: CDR1 SQVTM, CDR2 ANQGSEA. CDR3 length: 13 residues. This CDR3 is CSVEIGVGNTIYF. In nucleotides, the CDR3 is TGCAGCGTTGAAATAGGGGTCGGAAACACCATATATTTT.

The rearrangement uses TRBV10-3 and TRBJ2-7; D could derive from TRBD1 or TRBD2 (5 bases each). The V gene's germline CDR1 is ENHRY and CDR2 SYGVKD. The ends were cut back, 3 bases at V and 6 bases at J, with 15 bases in the middle. The CDR3 has 14 residues. CDR3 bases: TGTGCCATCAGTGACCCGGGACGGGGTGGCGAGCAGTACTTC. This sequence encodes CAISDPGRGGEQYF.

This clone was seen many times. The J gene is TRBJ2-1, the V gene TRBV5-1; 9 bases agree with TRBD2. The V gene's germline CDR1 is SGHRS and CDR2 YFSETQ. The V gene end was trimmed by 4 bases and the J gene end by 10 bases; junction bases not matched to a gene: 3. This CDR3 is built from 12 residues. The CDR3 loop reads CASSLGLAEQFF. As DNA, the CDR3 is TGCGCCAGCAGCCTAGGACTAGCGGAGCAGTTCTTC.

The V call is TRBV30, the J call TRBJ1-1, with D perhaps TRBD1 (5 bases). The CDR3 runs 14 residues. With 4 bases removed from V and 4 bases from J, the gap between germline ends came to 16 bases. Germline CDR1 GTSNPN, CDR2 SVGIG (reference sequence). The CDR3 is CAWTGGLRGTEAFF. The CDR3 DNA is TGTGCCTGGACTGGGGGGTTAAGGGGCACTGAAGCTTTCTTT.

This clone was counted once. V usage is TRBV7-2 and J usage is TRBJ2-7; D not resolved. Trimming stripped 1 base from V and 5 bases from J, with 12 bases between. The CDR3 has 14 amino acids. Germline V gene lookup returns CDR1 SGHTA and CDR2 FQGNSA. CDR3 nucleotides: TGTGCCAGCAGCTTAGAAAGTCATGGCCACGAGCAGTACTTC. Amino acids: CASSLESHGHEQYF.

A note on this clone: The sample carries other DNA sequences with the same CDR3. This rearrangement joins TRBV20-1 to TRBJ1-1; D is unresolved. Trimming stripped 6 bases from V and 4 bases from J, with 9 bases between. The CDR3 has 11 residues. Germline loops: CDR1 DFQATT, CDR2 SNEGSKA (reference sequence). The CDR3 DNA is TGCAGTGCCCGCGGTGGCACTGAAGCTTTCTTT. It translates to CSARGGTEAFF.

This CDR3 is CASSSRTGWGGANVLTF. The CDR3 DNA reads as TGTGCCAGCAGCTCGAGGACAGGCTGGGGTGGGGCCAACGTCCTGACTTTC. This rearrangement joins TRBV13 to TRBJ2-6; 7 nucleotides align to TRBD1. This CDR3 contains 17 residues. J gave up 3 bases and V 4 bases, and 9 bases lay outside the gene matches. CDR1 and CDR2 from the germline V gene are PRHDT and FYEKMQ (reference sequence).

Remarks on this clone: The same CDR3 can be traced to other DNA sequences in this sample. The chain employs TRBV5-1 and TRBJ2-7; D is possibly TRBD2 (6 bases). This CDR3 has 14 residues. CDR1 and CDR2 from the germline V gene are SGHRS and YFSETQ. V lost 0 bases and J lost 1, with 8 bases in between. The CDR3, as DNA: TGCGCCAGCAGCTTGGGGAGGGGATCCTACGAGCAGTACTTC. Translation: CASSLGRGSYEQYF. The whole variable domain, remainder taken from reference TRBV5-1 and TRBJ2-7, is KAGVTQTPRYLIKTRGQQVTLSCSPISGHRSVSWYQQTPGQGLQFLFEYFSETQRNKGNFPGRFSGRQFSNSRSEMNVSTLELGDSALYLCASSLGRGSYEQYFGPGTRLTVT.

This clone has only a few counts. V and J are TRBV6-5 and TRBJ2-3; D is possibly TRBD1 (5 bases). CDR3 size: 15 residues. Germline V gene sequence: CDR1 MNHEY, CDR2 SVGAGI. Trimming pared 6 bases from V and 0 bases from J, leaving 13 bases between. CDR3 loop: CASRFETASTDTQYF. CDR3 nucleotides: TGTGCCAGCAGGTTCGAGACAGCAAGCACAGATACGCAGTATTTT.

This clone was seen a few times. J is TRBJ1-1 and V is TRBV10-3; D perhaps matches TRBD1 (6 bases). Germline assignment: CDR1 ENHRY and CDR2 SYGVKD. The V gene lost 8 bases and the J gene lost 11 bases, with 12 bases spanning the gap. The CDR3 extends over 10 amino acids. The CDR3 nucleotides read TGTGCCATCGGGGTGGGGGCCGCTTTCTTT. This codes for CAIGVGAAFF.

This sequence joins TRBV9 and TRBJ2-1, with 14 bases lining up with TRBD2. The CDR3 is made up of 20 amino acids. Germline assignment: CDR1 SGDLS and CDR2 YYNGEE. Unmatched junction bases numbered 11, after V lost 3 bases and J lost 0 bases. CDR3 nucleotide sequence: TGTGCCAGCAGCGCAAGAGGACTAGCGGGGGGAGAGAGCTCCTACAATGAGCAGTTCTTC. Its protein product is CASSARGLAGGESSYNEQFF.